The clone carrying this T cell receptor beta chain came up a few times. As yet, its antigen is unknown. There were TCR beta CDR3 regions amplified from RNA transcripts. The HTBI primer set served for first-round RT-PCR of the TCR CDR3. TCRdb re-analysed the multiplex PCR reads in MiXCR, keeping a single row per CDR3 protein. Of approximately 370,000 distinct CDR3 sequences listed, approximately 17% were seen once; the top ten hold more than 30%. V lost 3 bases and J 0 bases, leaving 10 bases between the germline ends. The CDR3 sequence is 14 residues long. Germline-derived CDR1 and CDR2 are GTSNPN and SVGIG (reference sequence). This sample was taken from a study of T cells in Graves' hyperthyroidism and ophthalmopathy. Findings of the study overall: A model of 13 V-J pairs discriminated ophthalmopathy from stable hyperthyroidism. Blood also contained most expanded thyroid clonotypes above 0.001.

The chain joins TRBV30 to TRBJ2-3; perhaps TRBD2 as D (6 bases). Material: blood. This clonotype originated in a woman aged 25 to 39 with Graves' hyperthyroidism that later progressed to Graves' ophthalmopathy. As DNA, the CDR3 is TGTGCCTGGAGCGTGAGCGGGAGCACAGATACGCAGTATTTT. It yields the protein CAWSVSGSTDTQYF.